Presented here are 6 T cell receptor beta chains from one specimen sequenced in a study of OX40 agonist ivuxolimab in advanced cancers. The repertoire was sequenced with immunoSEQ multiplex PCR; TCRdb's copy has only in-frame clones and lacks some. The sample includes roughly 70,000 clones, about 87% seen only once; the top ten take around 0.51%. The sequenced sample was CD4+ or CD8+ T cells sorted from blood, obtained in a trial of the OX40 agonist ivuxolimab. The receptors were gathered from an adult with an advanced solid tumor such as melanoma, head and neck, liver or kidney cancer.

This sequence joins TRBV29-1 and TRBJ2-1; 13 bases agree with TRBD2. This CDR3 contains 13 residues. CDR1 is SQVTM and CDR2 is ANQGSEA in the germline V gene. Unmatched junction bases numbered 6, after V lost 8 bases and J lost 8 bases. Here the CDR3 reads CSFRTSGSYEQFF. In DNA form, the CDR3 reads TGCAGCTTTAGGACTAGCGGGAGCTATGAGCAGTTCTTC.

CDR3 residues: CASSVDPSVAYEQYF. The CDR3, as DNA: TGTGCCAGCAGCGTAGATCCTAGCGTGGCCTACGAGCAGTACTTC. The chain has TRBV9 and TRBJ2-7; tentatively, D is TRBD2 (6 bases). This CDR3 region has 15 residues. Germline V gene data show CDR1 as SGDLS and CDR2 as YYNGEE. Deletions cut 0 bases from V and 2 bases from J, with 12 bases between. Using reference TRBV9 and TRBJ2-7 for the parts outside the CDR3, the full variable domain is DSGVTQTPKHLITATGQRVTLRCSPRSGDLSVYWYQQSLDQGLQFLIQYYNGEERAKGNILERFSAQQFPDLHSELNLSSLELGDSALYFCASSVDPSVAYEQYFGPGTRLTVT.

V is TRBV28 and J is TRBJ2-7; D may be TRBD2 (6 bases). Germline assignment: CDR1 MDHEN and CDR2 SYDVKM. The germline V and J ends were trimmed by 8 bases and 12 bases, with 23 bases remaining between them. The CDR3 extends over 13 amino acids. In DNA form, the CDR3 reads TGTGCCAGCCGAAGATCCGGGAGCCCTTTTGGGTACTTC. This translates into CASRRSGSPFGYF.

This chain links TRBV30 with TRBJ2-1, with 7 bases identical to TRBD2. Germline V gene data show CDR1 as GTSNPN and CDR2 as SVGIG (reference sequence). This CDR3 comprises 12 residues. J gave up 12 bases and V 1 base, and 6 bases lay outside the gene matches. DNA of the CDR3: TGTGCCTGGAGTGGGGGAGGGCCAGGGCAGTTCTTC. This translates into CAWSGGGPGQFF.

The chain recombines TRBV5-1 with TRBJ1-1; 8 nucleotides agree with TRBD1. Germline V lookup: CDR1 SGHRS, CDR2 YFSETQ. V dropped 4 bases and J dropped 3; count of bases not matched to a gene: 5. This CDR3 is built from 14 residues. The CDR3 here is CASSLTGGDTEAFF. Here the CDR3 DNA reads TGCGCCAGCAGCCTCACAGGGGGGGACACTGAAGCTTTCTTT.

V usage is TRBV30 and J usage is TRBJ1-4; no reliable D call. The V end lost 2 bases, the J end lost 2 bases, and 6 bases lay between the germline ends. This CDR3 has 13 amino acids. Germline CDR1 and CDR2: GTSNPN and SVGIG (reference sequence). CDR3 amino acids: CAWSLGTNEKLFF. DNA for the CDR3: TGTGCCTGGAGTCTTGGGACTAATGAAAAACTGTTTTTT.